This entry lists 5 T cell receptor beta chains sequenced from one sample in a study of OX40 agonist ivuxolimab in advanced cancers. Some clones are missing from TCRdb's copy, which holds only in-frame ones; the method was immunoSEQ multiplex PCR. The sample gives 85,000 to 130,000 clones, around nine tenths of which show up once; roughly 0.3% is in the top ten. The sequences come from CD4+ or CD8+ T cells sorted from blood, collected in a trial of the OX40 agonist ivuxolimab. The receptor source for this set is an adult with an advanced solid tumor such as melanoma, head and neck, liver or kidney cancer.

The V call is TRBV7-2, the J call TRBJ2-3; D unclear. The germline CDR1 and CDR2 sequences are SGHTA and FQGNSA. There are 15 residues in the CDR3. The germline V and J ends were trimmed by 1 base and 0 bases, with 8 bases remaining between them. CDR3 DNA: TGTGCCAGCAGCTTAGGGCGTGATAGCACAGATACGCAGTATTTT. Translating it yields CASSLGRDSTDTQYF.

V gene TRBV2 combines with J gene TRBJ2-7; D perhaps matches TRBD1 (5 bases). The CDR3 is 16 residues long. V shed 3 bases and J shed 1 base, with 16 bases lying between them. Germline V gives CDR1 SNHLY, CDR2 FYNNEI. Here the CDR3 reads CASSEVSGRASYEQYF. In nucleotides, the CDR3 is TGTGCCAGCAGTGAGGTTTCGGGCAGGGCATCCTACGAGCAGTACTTC.

The chain employs TRBV18 and TRBJ2-3; D might be TRBD2 (5 bases). The CDR3 consists of 14 residues. Germline V gives CDR1 KGHSH, CDR2 LQKENI. The V end was cut by 2 bases, the J end by 3 bases, with 9 bases between. The DNA of the CDR3 is TGTGCCAGCTCACCAGCCGTAGCGACAGATACGCAGTATTTT. The encoded protein is CASSPAVATDTQYF.

The V and J genes are TRBV28 and TRBJ2-7; 10 nucleotides match TRBD1. Germline V gene data show CDR1 as MDHEN and CDR2 as SYDVKM. V trimming: 6 bases; J trimming: 0 bases; junction bases outside the gene matches: 17. This CDR3 region has 19 residues. CDR3 sequence (DNA): TGTGCCAGCAGGGTTGGGTGGGGCCTCCGGACAGGGGGCTCCTACGAGCAGTACTTC. Translated, it gives CASRVGWGLRTGGSYEQYF.

The chain is built from TRBV5-1 and TRBJ1-4, with D maybe TRBD1 (6 bases). CDR1 is SGHRS, CDR2 YFSETQ, per germline. The CDR3 has 14 residues. V lost 1 base to trimming and J lost 2 bases, with 6 bases between them. The CDR3 is CASSLTGTNEKLFF. CDR3 nucleotide sequence: TGCGCCAGCAGCTTGACAGGGACTAATGAAAAACTGTTTTTT.